A single TCR beta chain is shown here with its context. Its target is not known. The data originate from a study of shared clonotypes between healthy human individuals. Only in-frame clones appear in the TCRdb table, and some are missing; sequencing was by immunoSEQ multiplex PCR. The table shows 2,500,000 or so clones, with approximately 93% occurring only once. Study-wide results and limits: Lower generation probabilities were found for non-shared clonotypes than for those shared by all four donors.

V was clipped by 1 base and J by 8 bases; unmatched bases: 7. Germline V CDR1 and CDR2: SGHRS, YFSETQ. The CDR3 runs to 16 residues. Sequencing was done on a sample of naive CD4+ T cells from PBMCs. Subset described: CD45RA+ positively selected. The chain is built from TRBV5-1 and TRBJ2-1; 12 bases map to TRBD2. The source of this sequence is a man younger than 30 in good health. Some clones in this sample may be carry-over from other donors' samples. For the CDR3, the DNA is TGCGCCAGCAGCTTGCCCGCTAGCGGGGGGGTAGATGAGCAGTTCTTC. Its protein is CASSLPASGGVDEQFF.